Below, one T cell receptor beta chain is given with its context. This record belongs to a study of blood T cell repertoires in COVID-19. Study information: Whether acute or convalescent, the COVID-19 samples came from the United States, Italy and Spain. From T cells, B-cell-depleted T cells, or PBMCs came the material, which was cDNA or gDNA.

Measured with immunoSEQ multiplex PCR; TCRdb has only the in-frame clones, and not every one. The sample includes roughly 130,000 clones, about 88% seen only once; the top ten take approximately 4.6%. Sequencing was carried out using peripheral blood. The receptor was isolated from a man aged 55 to 70 with COVID-19, enrolled during active disease.

The CDR3 DNA reads TGCGCCAGCAGCCCTGGACAGAGGGGCTACGAGCAGTACTTC. Translated: CASSPGQRGYEQYF. This chain links TRBV4-1 with TRBJ2-7; tentative D call: TRBD1 (6 bases). The V end lost 4 bases, the J end lost 3 bases, and 13 bases lay between the germline ends. Germline lookup yields CDR1 MGHRA and CDR2 YSYEKL. This CDR3 region has 14 residues.